This TCR beta chain was recovered during a study of blood T cell repertoires in COVID-19. About the study: The United States, Italy and Spain provided the acute and convalescent COVID-19 samples. PBMCs, B-cell-depleted T cells, or T cells provided the cDNA or gDNA that made up the material.

V dropped 7 bases and J dropped 4; count of bases not matched to a gene: 9. Germline V gene lookup returns CDR1 SQVTM and CDR2 ANQGSEA. The CDR3 has 16 residues. This clone has just a few counts. Authors' processing steps: Amplification from reference gene primers served as the basis for estimated nucleated cell counts. Assay used: immunoSEQ multiplex PCR; TCRdb lists only in-frame clones, some missing. V and J calls plus clone size are reproduced from that table; the DNA served to infer D and trimming. The sample holds about 240,000 clones, about four fifths seen once. The sequence was obtained from a woman of 80 years or more with acute or convalescent COVID-19. V is TRBV29-1 and J is TRBJ2-2; 13 bases fit TRBD2. The sequenced material came from peripheral blood. The DNA for the CDR3 is TGCAGCGCTGCGACTAGCGGGGGGCCTGGCACCGGGGAGCTGTTTTTT. Translated: CSAATSGGPGTGELFF.